The clone carrying this T cell receptor beta chain was recorded at least ten times. Its antigen is undetermined. The entry originates in a study of T-cell memory formation after mild COVID-19. The V gene lost 2 bases and the J gene lost 6 bases, with 12 bases spanning the gap. The germline gives CDR1 SGHKS, CDR2 YYEKEE (reference sequence). The CDR3 covers 14 residues. Employing constant-segment primers, 5'RACE generated TCR alpha and TCR beta cDNA libraries bearing sample barcodes and UMIs. TCRdb recomputed calls from the 5' RACE reads with MiXCR, one row per CDR3 protein. The table records about 320,000 distinct CDR3 sequences, roughly 13% of them present only once. Notes on the study in general: Prior to infection, memory already included some responding clones, suggesting cross-reactive memory joined. Mostly located in CM and EM were contracting CD4+ clones, with contracting CD8+ clones located in EMRA. Clones contracting day 15 to 85 were balanced CD4/CD8; later expanders leaned CD4+.

The specimen was PBMCs or a T cell subset sorted from them (not recorded which). The chain employs TRBV5-5 and TRBJ2-1; maybe TRBD2 (6 bases). The receptor's source is a man aged 18 to 29 who had mild COVID-19 (a few samples of this study predate the infection). Cell type and time point are not known. The CDR3 nucleotides are TGTGCCAGCAGCTTCCCTCGGGAGTTCAATGAGCAGTTCTTC. Its translation: CASSFPREFNEQFF.